A selection of T cell receptor beta chains follows, all from one sample in a study of technical replicates of blood from a few donors. TCRdb keeps only in-frame clones here, not all; method: immunoSEQ multiplex PCR. The sample carries about 100,000 clones, approximately 94% recorded once. The specimen was T cells isolated from PBMCs. These receptors originate from a human donor in good health. The conserved cysteine and the conserved F or W are not part of the CDR3 here.

J	V	CDR3
TRBJ1-5	TRBV1	TSRRTGSLGGNQPQH
TRBJ2-3	TRBV7-9	ASGGWDTQY
TRBJ2-7	TRBV27	ASRLAGPFYEQY
TRBJ1-5	TRBV27	ASRLQGDNQPQH
TRBJ2-7	TRBV7-3	ASSPNGGSSYEQY
TRBJ2-7	TRBV6-5	ASSPTDRGLYEQY
TRBJ1-5	TRBV5-1	ASSHSDSSNQPQH
TRBJ2-2	TRBV6-5	ASSRGLAGTGELF
TRBJ2-1	TRBV6-4	ASSPGLAGWNEQF
TRBJ1-6	TRBV18	ASSPNPGTGRPNSPLH
TRBJ2-1	TRBV10-1	ASSQSPGFYNEQF
TRBJ1-6	TRBV19	ASRLVVMSSYNSPLH
TRBJ2-7	TRBV25-1	ASSVLFSSGGYEQY
TRBJ2-2	TRBV29-1	SVQDTGELF
TRBJ1-5	TRBV23-1	AIPLGREGIRGQPQH
TRBJ1-1	TRBV18	ASSPSRSNEAF
TRBJ1-3	TRBV5-4	ASSLGGSSGNTIY
TRBJ2-7	TRBV28	ASSRYYEQY
TRBJ2-1	TRBV27	ASSSPWAGGPVGEQF
TRBJ2-5	TRBV5-1	ASSLAGGAEETQY
TRBJ2-1	TRBV29-1	SVLQNNEQF
TRBJ2-7	TRBV15	ATSRDGGAAYEQY
TRBJ2-5	TRBV15	ATSRALAGGQVTQY
TRBJ2-7	TRBV15	ATSHSYEQY
TRBJ1-2	TRBV7-9	ASSFHSGRWGYT
TRBJ2-3	TRBV10-3	AISESGASDTSTDTQY
TRBJ1-1	TRBV18	ASSQGRDTEAF
TRBJ2-2	TRBV5-8	ASSSPGTESGELF
TRBJ1-2	TRBV30	ASGQGRSGYT
TRBJ2-7	TRBV5-1	ASSPATSSSPYEQY
TRBJ2-7	TRBV6-5	ASINRGDSDEQY
TRBJ2-7	TRBV11-3	ASSKWGTLTYEQY